A single sample is the source of the 9 T cell receptor beta chains below, sequenced in a study of T cell changes during pregnancy in multiple sclerosis. This table comes from immunoSEQ multiplex PCR, and its TCRdb copy is limited to in-frame clones, with some not included. The repertoire holds around 88,000 clones, with about 91% as singletons. Source: peripheral blood, taken after pregnancy. These receptors were collected from a female donor in good health, enrolled as a control in a pregnancy study.

The chain couples TRBV6-6 to TRBJ2-3; 11 positions match TRBD2. CDR1 and CDR2 (germline): MNHNY, SVGAGI (reference sequence). V lost 7 bases to trimming and J lost 3 bases; unmatched junction nucleotides: 6. This CDR3 has 15 amino acids. The CDR3: CASTLIAGGTDTQYF. The CDR3 DNA follows: TGTGCCAGCACCCTAATAGCGGGGGGGACAGATACGCAGTATTTT.

This chain connects TRBV12-5 to TRBJ2-4; D is ambiguous. The CDR3 covers 14 residues. V was clipped by 6 bases and J by 0 bases, with 9 bases between them. CDR1 and CDR2 (germline): LGHNT, FRNRAP. As DNA, the CDR3 is TGTGCTAGTGGCCCGTCGGTAGCCAAAAACATTCAGTACTTC. Its protein is CASGPSVAKNIQYF.

V and J are TRBV6-1 and TRBJ2-1, with 11 bases aligning to TRBD2. V lost 3 bases, J lost 9 bases, and 7 bases stayed unmatched. Germline CDR1 is MNHNS and CDR2 is SASEGT. The CDR3 loop spans 15 amino acids. The CDR3 DNA is TGTGCCAGCAGTGATAAACTAGCGGGGGCCCCTGAGCAGTTCTTC. Translation: CASSDKLAGAPEQFF.

This clone was counted once. This chain connects TRBV18 to TRBJ1-2; a weak D match, TRBD1 (5 bases). The CDR3 is made up of 14 amino acids. Looked up from germline, CDR1 is KGHSH and CDR2 is LQKENI. V was cut by 3 bases and J by 6 bases, with 14 bases left in between. In DNA form, the CDR3 reads TGTGCCAGCTCACCTTCGACAGCACTTGATGGCTACACCTTC. This translates into CASSPSTALDGYTF.

The genes are TRBV19 and TRBJ2-3; D is perhaps TRBD1 (5 bases). The CDR3 sequence is 13 residues long. Germline V gene sequence: CDR1 LNHDA, CDR2 SQIVND (reference sequence). Trimming removed 5 bases at V and 4 bases at J, with 10 bases between. The CDR3 bases are TGTGCCAGTAGTCAGGGTGCGGCAGATACGCAGTATTTT. Translation: CASSQGAADTQYF. Based on the CDR3 plus reference TRBV19 and TRBJ2-3, the full variable domain is DGGITQSPKYLFRKEGQNVTLSCEQNLNHDAMYWYRQDPGQGLRLIYYSQIVNDFQKGDIAEGYSVSREKKESFPLTVTSAQKNPTAFYLCASSQGAADTQYFGPGTRLTVL.

This clone was picked up one time. The CDR3 nucleotides are TGTGCCAGTAGTATGAGACTAGCGGGGGTTCAAGAGACCCAGTACTTC. Translating it yields CASSMRLAGVQETQYF. The chain links TRBV19 to TRBJ2-5, with 12 bases fitting TRBD2. Germline V gives CDR1 LNHDA, CDR2 SQIVND (reference sequence). The junction had 4 bases not matched to a gene; V was cut back by 3 bases and J by 2 bases. The CDR3 spans 16 residues.

J is TRBJ2-7 and V is TRBV30, with 8 bases lining up with TRBD1. V shed 8 bases, J shed 5 bases, and the junction held 11 bases outside the gene matches. The length of the CDR3 is 13 residues. Germline values: CDR1 GTSNPN, CDR2 SVGIG (reference sequence). CDR3 sequence reads: CARYDRGEDEQYF. For the CDR3, the DNA is TGTGCCCGGTACGACAGGGGAGAAGACGAGCAGTACTTC.

V is TRBV27 and J is TRBJ1-1; TRBD1 aligns across 7 bases. The CDR3 contains 14 residues. CDR1 is MNHEY and CDR2 is SMNVEV in the germline V gene (reference sequence). V lost 8 bases to trimming and J lost 2 bases; unmatched junction nucleotides: 8. The CDR3 protein is CASQSDRVNTEAFF. The CDR3 nucleotides are TGTGCCAGCCAATCTGACAGGGTCAACACTGAAGCTTTCTTT.

The V gene is TRBV19, the J gene TRBJ1-5; TRBD1 is a possible D gene (5 bases). Trimming shortened V by 3 bases and J by 4 bases, and 16 bases separated the two germline ends. Germline CDR1 LNHDA, CDR2 SQIVND (reference sequence). The CDR3 has 16 residues. CDR3 sequence: CASSMWQGAGNQPQHF. The CDR3 nucleotides read TGTGCCAGTAGTATGTGGCAGGGTGCTGGAAATCAGCCCCAGCATTTT.